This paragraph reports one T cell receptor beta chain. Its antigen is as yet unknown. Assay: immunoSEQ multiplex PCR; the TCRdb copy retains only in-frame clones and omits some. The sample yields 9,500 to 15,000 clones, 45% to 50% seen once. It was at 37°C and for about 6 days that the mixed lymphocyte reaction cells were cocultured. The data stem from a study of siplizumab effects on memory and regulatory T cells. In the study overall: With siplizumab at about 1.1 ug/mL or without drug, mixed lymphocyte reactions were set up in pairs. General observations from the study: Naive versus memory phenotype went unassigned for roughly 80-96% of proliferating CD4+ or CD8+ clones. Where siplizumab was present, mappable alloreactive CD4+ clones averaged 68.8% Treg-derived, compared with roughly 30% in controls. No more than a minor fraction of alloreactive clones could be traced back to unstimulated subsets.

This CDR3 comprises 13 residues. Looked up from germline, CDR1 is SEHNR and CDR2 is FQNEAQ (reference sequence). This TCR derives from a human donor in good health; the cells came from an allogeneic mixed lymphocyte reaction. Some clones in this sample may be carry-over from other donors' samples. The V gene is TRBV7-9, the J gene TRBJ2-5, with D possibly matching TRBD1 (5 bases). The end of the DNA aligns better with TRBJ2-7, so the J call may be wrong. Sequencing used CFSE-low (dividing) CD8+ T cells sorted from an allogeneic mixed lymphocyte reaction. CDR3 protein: CASSLGGASEQYF. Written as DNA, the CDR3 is TGTGCCAGCAGCTTAGGTGGGGCTTCCGAGCAGTACTTC.